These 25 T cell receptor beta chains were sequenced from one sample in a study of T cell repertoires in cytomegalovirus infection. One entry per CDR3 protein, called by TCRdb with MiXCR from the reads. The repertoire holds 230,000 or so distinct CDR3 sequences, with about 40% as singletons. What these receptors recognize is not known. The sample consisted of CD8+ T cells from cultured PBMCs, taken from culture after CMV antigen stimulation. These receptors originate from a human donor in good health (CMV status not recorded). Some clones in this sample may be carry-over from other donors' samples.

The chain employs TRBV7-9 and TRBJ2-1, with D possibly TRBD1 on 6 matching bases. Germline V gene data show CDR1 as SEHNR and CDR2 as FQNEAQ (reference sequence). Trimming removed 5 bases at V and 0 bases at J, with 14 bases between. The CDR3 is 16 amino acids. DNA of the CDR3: TGTGCCAGCAGCGGCTGGACAGCGAGCTCCTACAATGAGCAGTTCTTC. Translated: CASSGWTASSYNEQFF. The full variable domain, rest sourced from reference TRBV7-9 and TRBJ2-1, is DTGVSQNPRHKITKRGQNVTFRCDPISEHNRLYWYRQTLGQGPEFLTYFQNEAQLEKSRLLSDRFSAERPKGSFSTLEIQRTEQGDSAMYLCASSGWTASSYNEQFFGPGTRLTVL.

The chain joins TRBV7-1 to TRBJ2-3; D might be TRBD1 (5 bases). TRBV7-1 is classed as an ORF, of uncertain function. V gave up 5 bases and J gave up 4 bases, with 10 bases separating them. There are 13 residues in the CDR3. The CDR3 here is CASSPGFPDTQYF. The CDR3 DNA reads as TGTGCCAGCAGCCCAGGGTTCCCAGATACGCAGTATTTT.

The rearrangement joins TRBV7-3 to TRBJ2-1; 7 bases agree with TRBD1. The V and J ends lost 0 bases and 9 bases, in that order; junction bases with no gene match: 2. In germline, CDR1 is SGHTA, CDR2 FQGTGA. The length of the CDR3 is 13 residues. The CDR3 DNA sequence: TGTGCCAGCAGCTTAACGGGACAGATTGAGCAGTTCTTC. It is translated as CASSLTGQIEQFF.

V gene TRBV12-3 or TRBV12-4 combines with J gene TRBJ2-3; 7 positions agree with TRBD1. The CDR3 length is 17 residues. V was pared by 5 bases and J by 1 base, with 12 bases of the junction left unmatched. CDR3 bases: TGTGCCAGCAGTCCATCCAAGGGGGCGAGGGGCACAGATACGCAGTATTTT. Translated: CASSPSKGARGTDTQYF.

The CDR3 here is CATSNRRYEQYF. DNA for the CDR3: TGTGCCACCTCAAACAGGAGGTACGAGCAGTACTTC. The chain recombines TRBV25-1 with TRBJ2-7, with D tentatively TRBD1 or TRBD2 (5 bases each). The V end was cut by 10 bases, the J end by 4 bases, with 14 bases between. This CDR3 is built from 12 residues. CDR1 is MGHDK, CDR2 SYGVNS, per germline.

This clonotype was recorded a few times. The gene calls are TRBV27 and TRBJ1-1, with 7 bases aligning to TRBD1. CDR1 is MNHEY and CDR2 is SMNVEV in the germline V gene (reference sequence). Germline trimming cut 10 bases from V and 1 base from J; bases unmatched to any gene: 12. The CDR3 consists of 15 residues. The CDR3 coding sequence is TGTGCCACCGACACTTGGACAGGTTGGAACACTGAAGCTTTCTTT. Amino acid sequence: CATDTWTGWNTEAFF.

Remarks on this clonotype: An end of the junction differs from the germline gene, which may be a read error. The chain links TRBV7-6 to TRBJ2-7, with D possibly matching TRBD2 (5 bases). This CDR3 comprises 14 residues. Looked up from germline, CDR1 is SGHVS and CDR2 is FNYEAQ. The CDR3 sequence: CASSLATAGGPWNF. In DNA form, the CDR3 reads TGTGCCAGCAGCTTAGCGACTGCTGGCGGGCCCTGGAACTTC.

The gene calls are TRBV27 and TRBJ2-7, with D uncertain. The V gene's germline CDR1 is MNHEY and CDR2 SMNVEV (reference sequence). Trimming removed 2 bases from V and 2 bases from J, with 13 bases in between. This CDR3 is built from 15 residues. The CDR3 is CASSLTSSYTYEQYF. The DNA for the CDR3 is TGTGCCAGCAGTTTAACCTCCTCGTACACCTACGAGCAGTACTTC.

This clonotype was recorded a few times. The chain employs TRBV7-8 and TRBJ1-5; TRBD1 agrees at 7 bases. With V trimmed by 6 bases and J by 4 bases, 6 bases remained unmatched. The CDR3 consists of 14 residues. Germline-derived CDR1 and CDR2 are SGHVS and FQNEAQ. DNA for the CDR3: TGTGCCAGCAGTGGCAGACAGGGAAATCAGCCCCAGCATTTT. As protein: CASSGRQGNQPQHF.

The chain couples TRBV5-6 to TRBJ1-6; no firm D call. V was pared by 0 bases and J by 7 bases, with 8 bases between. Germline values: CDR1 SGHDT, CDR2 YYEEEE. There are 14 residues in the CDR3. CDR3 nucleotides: TGTGCCAGCAGCTTGGTGGCCCAGAATTCACCCCTCCACTTT. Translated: CASSLVAQNSPLHF.

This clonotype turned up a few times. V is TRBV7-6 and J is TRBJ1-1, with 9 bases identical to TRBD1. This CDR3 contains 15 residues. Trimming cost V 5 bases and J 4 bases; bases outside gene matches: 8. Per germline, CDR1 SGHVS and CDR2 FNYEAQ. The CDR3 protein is CASSTGQGTTTEAFF. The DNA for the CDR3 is TGTGCCAGCAGCACTGGACAGGGGACGACCACTGAAGCTTTCTTT.

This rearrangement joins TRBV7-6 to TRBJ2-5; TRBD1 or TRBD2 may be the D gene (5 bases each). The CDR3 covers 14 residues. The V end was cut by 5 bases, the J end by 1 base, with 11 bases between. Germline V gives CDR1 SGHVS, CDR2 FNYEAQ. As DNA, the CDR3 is TGTGCCAGCAGCCCCCCCGGGGCCCAAGAGACCCAGTACTTC. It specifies CASSPPGAQETQYF.

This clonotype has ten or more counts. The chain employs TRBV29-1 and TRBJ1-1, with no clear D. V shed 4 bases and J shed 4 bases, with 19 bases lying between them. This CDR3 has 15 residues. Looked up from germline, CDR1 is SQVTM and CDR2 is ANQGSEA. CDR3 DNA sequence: TGCAGCGTTGTCCCCTTTTGGAGGGCTAGCACTGAAGCTTTCTTT. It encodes CSVVPFWRASTEAFF.

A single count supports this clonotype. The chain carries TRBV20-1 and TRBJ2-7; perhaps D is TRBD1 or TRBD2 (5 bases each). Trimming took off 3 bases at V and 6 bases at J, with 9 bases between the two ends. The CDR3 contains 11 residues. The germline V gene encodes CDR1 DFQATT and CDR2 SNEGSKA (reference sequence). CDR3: CSARGDVEQYF. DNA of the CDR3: TGCAGTGCTAGGGGGGACGTCGAGCAGTACTTC.

CDR3 DNA sequence: TGCAGTGTCTCAGCGGGACTTACCTACGAGCAGTACTTC. Translated, it gives CSVSAGLTYEQYF. The chain has TRBV20-1 and TRBJ2-7; 7 nucleotides align to TRBD2. V was clipped by 7 bases and J by 2 bases; unmatched bases: 8. CDR3 length equals 13 residues. CDR1 and CDR2 (germline): DFQATT, SNEGSKA (reference sequence).

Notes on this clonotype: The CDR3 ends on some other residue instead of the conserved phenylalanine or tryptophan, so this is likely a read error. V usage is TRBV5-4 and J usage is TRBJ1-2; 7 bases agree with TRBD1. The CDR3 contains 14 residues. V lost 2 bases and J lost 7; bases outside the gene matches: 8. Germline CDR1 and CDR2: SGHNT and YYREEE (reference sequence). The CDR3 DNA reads TGTGCCAGCAGCTTTCAGAACAGGGGACGTGGCTACACCTAC. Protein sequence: CASSFQNRGRGYTY.

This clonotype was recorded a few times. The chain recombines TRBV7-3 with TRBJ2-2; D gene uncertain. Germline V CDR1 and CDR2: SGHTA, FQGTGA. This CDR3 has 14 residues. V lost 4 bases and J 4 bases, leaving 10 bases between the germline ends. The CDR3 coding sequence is TGTGCCAGCAGCTACCCCGATACCACCGGGGAGCTGTTTTTT. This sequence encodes CASSYPDTTGELFF.

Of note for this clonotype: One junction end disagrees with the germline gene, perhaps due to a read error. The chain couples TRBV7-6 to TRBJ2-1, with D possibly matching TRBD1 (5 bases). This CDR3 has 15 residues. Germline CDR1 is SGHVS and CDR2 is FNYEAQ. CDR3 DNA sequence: TGTGCCAGCAGCTTAAAAACAGGACCCTACGATGAGCAGTTCTTC. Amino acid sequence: CASSLKTGPYDEQFF.

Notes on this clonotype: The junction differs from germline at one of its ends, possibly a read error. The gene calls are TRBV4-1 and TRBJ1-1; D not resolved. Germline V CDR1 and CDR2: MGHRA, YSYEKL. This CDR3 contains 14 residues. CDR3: CPSSQAPGKTEAFF. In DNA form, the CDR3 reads TGCCCCAGCAGCCAAGCACCTGGGAAAACTGAAGCTTTCTTT.

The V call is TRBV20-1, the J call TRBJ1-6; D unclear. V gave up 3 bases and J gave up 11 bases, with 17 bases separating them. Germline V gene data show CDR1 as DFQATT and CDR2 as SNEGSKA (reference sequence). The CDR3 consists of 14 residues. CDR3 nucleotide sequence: TGCAGTGCTAGGAGTCGGGCCGGGAATCCACCCCTCCACTTT. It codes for CSARSRAGNPPLHF.

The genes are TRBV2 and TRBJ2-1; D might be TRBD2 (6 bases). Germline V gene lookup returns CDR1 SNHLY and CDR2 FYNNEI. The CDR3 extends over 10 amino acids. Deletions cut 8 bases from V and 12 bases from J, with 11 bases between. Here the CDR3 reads CASRGNLQFF. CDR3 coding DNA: TGTGCCAGCCGGGGGAATTTGCAGTTCTTC.

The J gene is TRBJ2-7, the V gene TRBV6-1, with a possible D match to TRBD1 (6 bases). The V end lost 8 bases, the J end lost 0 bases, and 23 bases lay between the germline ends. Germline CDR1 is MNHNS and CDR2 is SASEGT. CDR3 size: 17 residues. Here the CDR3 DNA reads TGTGCCAGCTTAGGTCGGGACATCTCATCCAGCTCCTACGAGCAGTACTTC. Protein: CASLGRDISSSSYEQYF.

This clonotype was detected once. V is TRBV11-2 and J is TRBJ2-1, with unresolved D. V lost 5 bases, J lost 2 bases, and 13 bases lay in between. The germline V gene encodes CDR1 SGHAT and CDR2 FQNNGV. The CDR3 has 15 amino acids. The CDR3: CASSAGPDAYNEQFF. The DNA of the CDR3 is TGTGCCAGCAGCGCAGGACCCGATGCCTACAATGAGCAGTTCTTC.

The CDR3 DNA sequence: TGTGCCAGCAGCTTAGGTTCGGTTCTGGAGACCCAGTACTTC. Translated: CASSLGSVLETQYF. The chain carries TRBV7-6 and TRBJ2-5; no reliable D call. This CDR3 has 14 residues. Per the germline V gene, CDR1 is SGHVS and CDR2 is FNYEAQ. The V end lost 1 base, the J end lost 5 bases, and 11 bases lay between the germline ends.

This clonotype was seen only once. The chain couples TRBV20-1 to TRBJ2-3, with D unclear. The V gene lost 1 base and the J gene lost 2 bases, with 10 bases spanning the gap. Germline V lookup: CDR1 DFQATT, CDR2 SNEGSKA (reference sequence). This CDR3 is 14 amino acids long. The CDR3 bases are TGCAGTGCTAGAGGAGGAGCCCTCACAGATACGCAGTATTTT. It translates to CSARGGALTDTQYF.